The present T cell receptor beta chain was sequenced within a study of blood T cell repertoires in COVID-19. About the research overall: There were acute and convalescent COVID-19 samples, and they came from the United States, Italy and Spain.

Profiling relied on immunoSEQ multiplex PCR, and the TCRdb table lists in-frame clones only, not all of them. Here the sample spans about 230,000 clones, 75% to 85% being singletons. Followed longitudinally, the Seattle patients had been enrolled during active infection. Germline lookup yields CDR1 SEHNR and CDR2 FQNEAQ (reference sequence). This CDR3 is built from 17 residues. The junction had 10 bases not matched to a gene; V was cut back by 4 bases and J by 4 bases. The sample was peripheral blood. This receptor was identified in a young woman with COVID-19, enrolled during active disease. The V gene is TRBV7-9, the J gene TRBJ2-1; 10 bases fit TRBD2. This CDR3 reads CASSSTAGTSVYNEQFF. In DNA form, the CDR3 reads TGTGCCAGCAGCTCAACGGCCGGGACTAGCGTTTACAATGAGCAGTTCTTC.